What follows are 20 T cell receptor beta chains derived from one specimen sequenced in a study of blood T cells in healthy people across ages (dated by TCRdb to the mid-2010s). Libraries were made using 5' RACE. TCRdb shows the sequencer as Illumina HiSeq 2500. The second PCR ran for roughly 7 to 12 cycles and used a J-beta primer mix along with a sample-barcoded 5' primer. Through fastp at Q25 and MiXCR, TCRdb rebuilt clones from the public reads, retaining in-frame beta chains. Every CDR3 protein is listed once, alongside the most common genes and DNA of its rows. This sample lists about 1.7 million distinct CDR3 sequences; about 30% were detected once. More than 6% of the sample belongs to the ten largest clones. The sequencing input was blood. All receptors come from a woman aged 25 to 39 in good health.

V usage is TRBV11-2 and J usage is TRBJ2-3, with a weak D call TRBD2 (5 bases). V lost 2 bases, J lost 4 bases, and 13 bases lay in between. The CDR3 is 15 amino acids. The V gene's germline CDR1 is SGHAT and CDR2 FQNNGV. CDR3 protein: CASSLSGIRADTQYF. CDR3 bases: TGTGCCAGCAGCTTATCGGGGATCCGAGCAGATACGCAGTATTTT.

This chain uses TRBV3-1 with TRBJ1-1; a weak D match, TRBD1 (5 bases). V lost 8 bases, J lost 4 bases, and 11 bases lay in between. The CDR3 contains 12 residues. CDR1 and CDR2 from the germline V gene are LGHDT and YNNKEL (reference sequence). The CDR3 is CASCIGGTEAFF. The CDR3, as DNA: TGTGCCAGCTGTATCGGGGGCACTGAAGCTTTCTTT.

V gene TRBV24-1 combines with J gene TRBJ1-5; D might be TRBD1 (5 bases). The V and J ends lost 12 bases and 5 bases respectively, with 16 bases between them. CDR3 length: 13 residues. Germline lookup yields CDR1 KGHDR and CDR2 SFDVKD. CDR3 residues: CAPKMGQHQPQHF. CDR3 coding DNA: TGTGCCCCAAAGATGGGGCAGCATCAGCCCCAGCATTTT.

This clonotype was counted only a few times. The chain carries TRBV24-1 and TRBJ2-1, with TRBD2 matching 10 bases. The V gene's germline CDR1 is KGHDR and CDR2 SFDVKD. The CDR3 runs 14 residues. The V and J ends lost 7 bases and 6 bases, in that order; junction bases with no gene match: 5. The CDR3 here is CATSLSGRFNEQFF. Written as DNA, the CDR3 is TGTGCCACCAGCCTTAGCGGGAGGTTCAATGAGCAGTTCTTC.

This clonotype was counted between two and nine times. The chain recombines TRBV28 with TRBJ1-2; 10 nucleotides align to TRBD1. Germline-derived CDR1 and CDR2 are MDHEN and SYDVKM. V shed 10 bases and J 7 bases; nucleotides not matched to a gene: 6. This CDR3 has 12 amino acids. CDR3 region: CAIGTGAGGYTF. CDR3 sequence (DNA): TGTGCCATCGGGACAGGGGCGGGTGGCTACACCTTC.

V and J are TRBV18 and TRBJ2-7; 11 bases fit TRBD1. Trimming took 0 bases from V and 6 from J; bases not matched to a gene: 1. CDR3 length: 14 amino acids. In germline, CDR1 is KGHSH, CDR2 LQKENI. The CDR3 sequence is CASSPPGQGGEQYF. CDR3 bases: TGTGCCAGCTCACCACCGGGACAGGGGGGCGAGCAGTACTTC. The full variable domain, completed using reference TRBV18 and TRBJ2-7, is NAGVMQNPRHLVRRRGQEARLRCSPMKGHSHVYWYRQLPEEGLKFMVYLQKENIIDESGMPKERFSAEFPKEGPSILRIQQVVRGDSAAYFCASSPPGQGGEQYFGPGTRLTVT.

As regards this clonotype: Its ends do not fully match the called genes, so a read error is possible. V is TRBV12-3 or TRBV12-4 and J is TRBJ2-3; TRBD2 is a possible D gene (5 bases). CDR3 length equals 14 residues. The CDR3 region has the DNA TGTGCCAGCAGTCGGGGAATGAGCACAGATACGGAGTATTTT. Encoded protein: CASSRGMSTDTEYF.

This chain uses TRBV20-1 with TRBJ2-3; a possible D gene is TRBD2 (7 bases). V was shortened by 3 bases and J by 5 bases, with 15 bases between the two germline ends. Germline CDR1 and CDR2: DFQATT and SNEGSKA (reference sequence). This CDR3 contains 14 residues. Here the CDR3 reads CSASRGGDGDTQYF. Written as DNA, the CDR3 is TGCAGTGCTAGTCGAGGGGGGGATGGAGATACGCAGTATTTT.

This clonotype has a handful of counts. Germline and junction disagree at one end, which may indicate a read error. The rearrangement links TRBV6-6 to TRBJ1-2; D is undetermined. This CDR3 comprises 15 residues. Germline V gene data show CDR1 as MNHNY and CDR2 as SVGAGI (reference sequence). The CDR3 here is CASSYAPMTNYGCTF. CDR3 sequence (DNA): TGTGCCAGCAGTTACGCTCCCATGACAAACTATGGCTGCACCTTC.

The gene calls are TRBV19 and TRBJ1-5, with a possible D match to TRBD1 (5 bases). The V gene's germline CDR1 is LNHDA and CDR2 SQIVND (reference sequence). The CDR3 runs 13 residues. V was clipped by 5 bases and J by 5 bases, with 10 bases between them. The CDR3, as DNA: TGTGCCAGTAGTGACAGAAGGTATCAGCCCCAGCATTTT. It is translated as CASSDRRYQPQHF.

This clonotype was seen a few times. Just one base apart from a much larger clone, this may be a read error. V usage is TRBV29-1 and J usage is TRBJ2-5, with 11 bases fitting TRBD1. Germline V gene lookup returns CDR1 SQVTM and CDR2 ANQGSEA. V trimming: 6 bases; J trimming: 13 bases; junction bases outside the gene matches: 13. CDR3 size: 13 residues. This CDR3 is CSVAGQGARERYF. CDR3 sequence (DNA): TGCAGCGTGGCCGGACAGGGGGCGCGGGAGCGGTACTTC.

This clonotype was seen repeatedly, ten times or more. The rearrangement uses TRBV28 and TRBJ2-1; tentative D call: TRBD2 (6 bases). The CDR3 is 14 amino acids. CDR1 is MDHEN and CDR2 is SYDVKM in the germline V gene. V dropped 5 bases and J dropped 3 bases, with 11 bases sitting between them. The CDR3 reads CASSHGGSYNEQFF. The CDR3 DNA sequence: TGTGCCAGCAGTCACGGAGGGAGCTACAATGAGCAGTTCTTC.

This chain links TRBV6-5 with TRBJ1-5, with a weak D call TRBD1 (5 bases). Germline values: CDR1 MNHEY, CDR2 SVGAGI. This CDR3 has 11 amino acids. Trimming took 6 bases from V and 14 from J, leaving 14 bases between them. The CDR3, as DNA: TGTGCCAGCAGGACGGGGCTCGACGAGCATTTT. This encodes CASRTGLDEHF.

This clonotype was observed a few times. The chain joins TRBV18 to TRBJ2-5; the D is unclear. Between the trimmed V and J ends, which lost 5 bases and 1 base, there was a span of 8 bases. This CDR3 has 13 amino acids. CDR1 and CDR2 (germline): KGHSH, LQKENI. Written as DNA, the CDR3 is TGTGCCAGCTCAACCAACACCCAAGAGACCCAGTACTTC. Translated, it gives CASSTNTQETQYF.

This clonotype was found a few times. This chain uses TRBV5-1 with TRBJ1-4, with D maybe TRBD1 (6 bases). Germline loops: CDR1 SGHRS, CDR2 YFSETQ. Between the trimmed V and J ends, which lost 4 bases and 1 base, there was a span of 14 bases. There are 16 residues in the CDR3. The CDR3 region has the DNA TGCGCCAGCAGCCTGGACAGCGGTGGAACTAATGAAAAACTGTTTTTT. This encodes CASSLDSGGTNEKLFF. Complete variable domain (other parts from reference TRBV5-1 and TRBJ1-4): KAGVTQTPRYLIKTRGQQVTLSCSPISGHRSVSWYQQTPGQGLQFLFEYFSETQRNKGNFPGRFSGRQFSNSRSEMNVSTLELGDSALYLCASSLDSGGTNEKLFFGSGTQLSVL.

The V and J genes are TRBV6-2 or TRBV6-3 and TRBJ2-3; D not certain. V was clipped by 6 bases and J by 9 bases, with 22 bases between them. The CDR3 is 15 amino acids. Per the germline V gene, CDR1 is MNHEY and CDR2 is SVGEGT. As DNA, the CDR3 is TGTGCCAGCAGACTGGACGGCAATTACCCGGAGACGCAGTATTTT. Translation: CASRLDGNYPETQYF.

In its sample, this clonotype was seen once. This sequence joins TRBV7-2 and TRBJ2-1; 8 nucleotides align to TRBD2. This CDR3 is built from 16 residues. The trim removed 4 bases at V and 9 bases at J, leaving 14 bases unmatched. CDR1 and CDR2 from the germline V gene are SGHTA and FQGNSA. DNA of the CDR3: TGTGCCAGCAGCTCGGGACTAGTGGGGTACAAAGGTGAGCAGTTCTTC. This translates into CASSSGLVGYKGEQFF.

This clonotype was seen repeatedly, ten times or more. The chain couples TRBV7-2 to TRBJ2-4; D is perhaps TRBD1 (7 bases). This CDR3 is built from 15 residues. The V gene lost 6 bases and the J gene lost 3 bases, with 15 bases spanning the gap. From germline, CDR1 is SGHTA and CDR2 FQGNSA. CDR3 sequence reads: CASSDRQGGKNIQYF. The DNA for the CDR3 is TGTGCCAGCAGTGATAGACAGGGAGGCAAAAACATTCAGTACTTC.

The gene calls are TRBV24-1 and TRBJ2-5, with D hard to call. CDR3 length: 15 residues. The germline V gene encodes CDR1 KGHDR and CDR2 SFDVKD. Trimming removed 3 bases from V and 9 bases from J, with 19 bases in between. The CDR3 loop reads CATSDRTNRLESQYF. CDR3 in DNA: TGTGCCACCAGTGATCGGACCAATCGGTTGGAGTCCCAGTACTTC.

The chain has TRBV4-3 and TRBJ2-2; 9 nucleotides line up with TRBD1. V gave up 3 bases and J gave up 1 base; unmatched junction bases: 0. Per germline, CDR1 LGHNA and CDR2 YSLEER. The CDR3 loop spans 15 amino acids. The CDR3 spells CASSQGQGNTGELFF. CDR3 in DNA: TGCGCCAGCAGCCAGGGACAGGGGAACACCGGGGAGCTGTTTTTT.